This is a list of T cell receptor beta chains from one sample in a study of T cells in Graves' hyperthyroidism and ophthalmopathy. In TCRdb, the multiplex PCR reads were re-called with MiXCR into one record per CDR3 protein. In the table there are hundreds of thousands of distinct CDR3 sequences, over 15% of which are singletons. Sequencing was done on a sample of blood. The receptors derive from a woman in her forties or fifties with Graves' hyperthyroidism that later progressed to Graves' ophthalmopathy. The CDR3 runs from the conserved cysteine through the conserved F or W. The D gene is left open where the match is weak. A row's size may be missing; if present it is once, few, many or a size class.

>.|many|TRBJ1-1|TRBV6-1
TGTGCCAGCAGATTAACTGCCAATCGGAACACTGAAGCTTTCTTT
CASRLTANRNTEAFF
>TRBD1|.|TRBJ2-1|TRBV6-1
TGTGCCAGCAGTCAGGGGGACAGGGTGGCCAATGGGCAGTTCTTC
CASSQGDRVANGQFF
>TRBD1|few|TRBJ2-5|TRBV6-1
TGTGCCAGCAGTGAAGGACAGGGCGTTGGGGAGACCCAGTACTTC
CASSEGQGVGETQYF
>.|many|TRBJ1-1|TRBV5-1
TGCGCCAGCAGCTCGGCCCTCTCTGGGAACACTGAAGCTTTCTTT
CASSSALSGNTEAFF
>TRBD2|many|TRBJ2-7|TRBV27
TGTGCCTCCAAGCGGGGGACCCAGTACGAGCAGTACTTC
CASKRGTQYEQYF
>TRBD1|many|TRBJ1-2|TRBV3-1
TGTGCCAGCAGCCCGGGACAGGAGTTCGATGGCTACACCTTC
CASSPGQEFDGYTF
>.|.|TRBJ1-5|TRBV20-1
TGCAGTGCTAACCTCGGACGGGGAAGCAATCAGCCCCAGCATTTT
CSANLGRGSNQPQHF
>.|many|TRBJ2-5|TRBV20-1
TGCAGTGCTAATCTAGCGCAAGAGACCCAGTACTTC
CSANLAQETQYF
>TRBD1|.|TRBJ1-2|TRBV7-9
TGTGCCAGCGCTTTCGGACAGGGGAACTATGGCTACACCTTC
CASAFGQGNYGYTF
>.|many|TRBJ2-7|TRBV7-6
TGTGCCAGCAGCTTATCGGTAGGGGACGAGCAGTACTTC
CASSLSVGDEQYF
>.|.|TRBJ1-5|TRBV20-1
TGCAGTGCCAACAGATGGGAACAGAATCAGCCCCAGCATTTT
CSANRWEQNQPQHF
>TRBD2|many|TRBJ2-3|TRBV30
TGTGCCTGGAGTGTACAGTTGAGCGGGGGGCCAGATACGCAGTATTTT
CAWSVQLSGGPDTQYF
>.|few|TRBJ1-4|TRBV20-1
TGCAGTGCGCATGGGGACGGTAATGAAAAACTGTTTTTT
CSAHGDGNEKLFF
>.|.|TRBJ2-5|TRBV12-3/TRBV12-4
TGTGCCAGCAGTTTAGCCCAGGGCAGCCCACAAGAGACCCAGTACTTC
CASSLAQGSPQETQYF
>TRBD1|few|TRBJ2-3|TRBV6-5
TGTGCCAGCAGTTTATGGGGACAGGGGGCAGATACGCAGTATTTT
CASSLWGQGADTQYF
>TRBD1|many|TRBJ1-1|TRBV11-1
TGTGCCAGCAGCTCGACGACAGGGTTTAACACTGAAGCTTTCTTT
CASSSTTGFNTEAFF
>TRBD1|.|TRBJ2-2|TRBV5-6
TGTGCCAGCAGTAGCCGGGACAGAAACACCGGGGAGCTGTTTTTT
CASSSRDRNTGELFF
>TRBD1|.|TRBJ2-1|TRBV5-6
TGTGCCAGCAGCTCAACAATCGGACAGGGTTACAATGAGCAGTTCTTC
CASSSTIGQGYNEQFF
>.|.|TRBJ2-4|TRBV7-9
TGTGCCAGCAGCCACGCATCGCTTCGTGGCATTCAGTACTTC
CASSHASLRGIQYF
>.|many|TRBJ2-1|TRBV7-9
TGTGCCAGCAGCTTAGCGGGGCCTAACTACAATGAGCAGTTCTTC
CASSLAGPNYNEQFF
>TRBD2|few|TRBJ2-5|TRBV28
TGTGCCAGCAGAGTTAGGACGCGGGGGAAAGAGACCCAGTACTTC
CASRVRTRGKETQYF
>TRBD1|.|TRBJ2-2|TRBV7-2
TGTGCCAGCACCCTAGACAGGGGAGGGGAGCTGTTTTTT
CASTLDRGGELFF
>.|.|TRBJ2-7|TRBV28
TGTGCCAGCGGGTTATCGGTATCGGGATACGAGCAGTACTTC
CASGLSVSGYEQYF
>.|few|TRBJ1-1|TRBV25-1
TGTGCCAGCAGCGAGTCTACAGCAGCAAACACTGAAGCTTTCTTT
CASSESTAANTEAFF
>.|few|TRBJ1-2|TRBV2
TGTGCCAGCAGTGAAGGACAGCCCAACTATGGCTACACCTTC
CASSEGQPNYGYTF
>TRBD1|.|TRBJ1-3|TRBV12-3/TRBV12-4
TGTGCCAGCAGTAACACAGGGGCTGGAAACACCATATATTTT
CASSNTGAGNTIYF
>TRBD2|many|TRBJ2-3|TRBV7-3
TGTGCCAGCAGCTTATGGCCCGTCGGGACTAGCGGGGGGGCCAGAGATACGCAGTATTTT
CASSLWPVGTSGGARDTQYF
>.|many|TRBJ2-5|TRBV20-1
TGCAGTGCTAGAGTACCGGGGCAAGAGACCCAGTACTTC
CSARVPGQETQYF